The present TCR beta chain was sequenced within a study of cytomegalovirus exposure and HLA in healthy donors. In the PCR, 60 Vbeta and 13 Jbeta primers were used. Sequencing was performed with immunoSEQ multiplex PCR; in TCRdb, only in-frame clones are kept and a portion is missing. The table records fewer than 200,000 clones, roughly 76% of them present only once. This clone was counted once. Germline V gives CDR1 SGHTA, CDR2 FQGTGA. The ends lost 5 bases at V and 3 bases at J; junction bases unmatched: 6. This CDR3 comprises 15 residues. The specimen sequenced was PBMCs. The rearrangement uses TRBV7-3 and TRBJ2-7; 11 bases agree with TRBD2. This TCR was recovered from a human donor in good health. The chain's CDR3 is CASSLSGGGHYEQYF. CDR3 DNA sequence: TGTGCCAGCAGCCTTAGCGGGGGGGGCCACTACGAGCAGTACTTC.